This T cell receptor (beta chain) is drawn from a study of identifying expanded T cells in peripheral blood (dated by TCRdb to between 2018 and 2021). At the level of the whole study: Technical replicates were generated by sequencing separate aliquots of the same genomic DNA pool, with four replicates compared pairwise.

As regards this clone: There is no known antigen for this receptor. Base qualities are not at hand, and no much larger clone is one base apart.

The CDR3, from cysteine to phenylalanine, totals 16 residues. The only DNA kept is the CDR3, 48 bases in frame from the first base. The germline V gene encodes CDR1 SEHNR and CDR2 FQNEAQ (reference sequence). The germline V and J ends show losses of 1 base and 6 bases respectively, and no gene match explains 8 bases of the junction. TCRbeta CDR3 regions were profiled with the immunoSEQ Assay using bias-controlled multiplex PCR amplification of genomic DNA. The authors' pipeline ran thus. The absolute abundance of each unique TCRbeta CDR3 region was quantified after sequences were collapsed and filtered. Differential abundance was tested with a binomial (Fisher-equivalent) model and with a beta-binomial model adding time-dependent variance fitted from healthy donors. Clones with fewer than 5 combined templates were removed, and differential abundance was called for clones with a Benjamini-Hochberg FDR below 0.01. Using the form v = (b*log(k)+a)^2, the beta-binomial variance was modeled as a function of the total template count across the two samples. This is the immuneACCESS table as TCRdb keeps it, with only in-frame sequences that have V and J called. A part of the clones is gone; compared with another copy, unresolved V genes explain less than half, and the rest is unexplained. V, J and clone size were drawn from that table, and D and trimming were deduced from the DNA. The sample table lists around 120,000 clones, approximately 86% of them with a count of one. The ten largest account for 7.5% to 8.5% of the sample.

What the research found in general, with its limitations: Both the number of clones called differentially abundant and the false-positive rate were significantly reduced by the beta-binomial model across all healthy-donor time intervals. For all healthy donors, the variance in clone template counts between approximately 2-week samples rose significantly as total template count increased. The authors expected that biological variance in healthy repertoires might rise further over much longer intervals, such as months to years. Roughly 1.2 differentially abundant clones were flagged by the binomial model between technical replicates, whereas about 15 and 19 were flagged over approximately two weeks and four weeks, respectively.

During the collection period, no immune events, such as infections, were documented for the healthy donors. Healthy-donor blood repertoires served as a training cohort to calibrate time-dependent variance in a beta-binomial model of T-cell clone differential abundance. The training cohort was composed of approximately ten healthy donors, 3 female and 7 male. The donors were between about 25 and 70 years old, with an average age of around 42 years. Whole blood from each healthy donor was obtained from a commercial supplier and was collected at three time points about 15 days apart. For immunosequencing, genomic DNA was extracted from unsorted whole blood.

The sequence came from a person between 18 and 69 years old in good health. The chain is made from TRBV7-9 and TRBJ1-5, and 8 bases in between align with TRBD1. Sample: blood. This receptor has the CDR3 CASSLGVTGGGQPQHF. The DNA sequence reads TGTGCCAGCAGCTTAGGTGTAACAGGGGGGGGTCAGCCCCAGCATTTT.